The TCR beta chain under discussion was sequenced for a study of blood T cells in healthy people across ages. There are 13 residues in the CDR3. Germline V lookup: CDR1 MNHEY, CDR2 SVGEGT. Trimming stripped 7 bases from V and 3 bases from J, with 12 bases between. With a J-beta primer mix and a sample-barcoded 5' primer, a second PCR ran 7 to 11 cycles. TCRdb re-derived calls from the 5' RACE reads in MiXCR, one entry per CDR3 protein. The table has 1.5 million to 2 million distinct CDR3 sequences, 49% seen once; the top ten hold roughly 2%. The V gene is TRBV6-2 or TRBV6-3, the J gene TRBJ2-5, with D unclear. Sequencing was carried out using blood. The TCR comes from a woman between 40 and 50 years old in good health. The CDR3 bases are TGTGCCAGCACTAACCCAGCGAAAGAGACCCAGTACTTC. This sequence encodes CASTNPAKETQYF.